This T cell receptor beta chain came from a study of shared T cell receptors in the human thymus. The V end was cut by 5 bases, the J end by 0 bases, with 15 bases between. This CDR3 comprises 15 residues. CDR1 is SGHNT and CDR2 is YYREEE in the germline V gene (reference sequence). TCRdb's table, derived via immunoSEQ multiplex PCR, lists solely in-frame clones and lacks some. The sample includes approximately 730,000 clones, 70% to 90% of them seen just once. The data were also submitted as part of a second study, on human thymus T cells. This second report adds: Corrective surgery for congenital heart defects was being performed on the healthy Finnish infants who were the donors. The thymus was resected at corrective cardiac surgery.

The TCR sequence derives from a girl less than two years old with a congenital heart defect. Sequencing was done on a sample of thymocytes. The gene calls are TRBV5-4 and TRBJ2-7; tentative D call: TRBD1 (6 bases). The CDR3 DNA is TGTGCCAGCAGACAGGGACACGATATCTCCTACGAGCAGTACTTC. Amino acids: CASRQGHDISYEQYF.